This T cell receptor beta chain was sequenced in a study of identical twins (dated by TCRdb to about 2016). The study in broad terms: The study deep-sequenced TCR alpha and beta repertoires from monozygotic twins, unrelated adults of various ages and cord blood to test whether fetal clonotypes persist. Replicate twin experiments were performed at different times using different library preparation protocols to rule out contamination.

V loses 7 bases, J loses 5 bases, and the germline ends lie 12 bases apart. The germline V gene gives CDR1 as SQVTM and CDR2 as ANQGSEA. The CDR3 starts with the cysteine, ends with the phenylalanine, and has 11 residues. Only the CDR3 DNA is retained, 33 bases long and in frame from the first base. The paper's findings and limits, for the study overall: Because the same donors could not be followed over many years, the conclusions depended on cross-sectional statistical analysis. Zero-insertion analyses could be partly confounded by invariant T cells such as MAIT and iNKT, although diverse VJ usage argued against such confounding for most clonotypes. Recombination models systematically underestimated out-of-frame TCR alpha sharing in monozygotic twins but agreed with sharing between unrelated individuals. Compared with coincidental sharing between unrelated individuals, out-of-frame TCR alpha sequences shared between twins had an excess of sequences with low generation probability. The excess sharing between twins in beta out-of-frame sequences was weaker because fewer shared sequences reduced the signal-to-noise ratio. Abundant cord blood beta clonotypes carried fewer insertions; young adult naive repertoires showed a weaker similar trend, while memory repertoires showed none.

Only healthy Caucasian donors were included. The twin cohort consisted of three pairs of female monozygotic twins, all aged roughly 18 to 29 years. The RNA used for TCR libraries was isolated from peripheral blood mononuclear cells. Library preparation used 5' RACE. Data came from an Illumina HiSeq 2000. Template switching added a universal primer binding site, and the final cDNA carried a unique molecular identifier that allowed TCR cDNA molecules to be counted accurately. Specific primers in the conserved constant-segment region were used to synthesize first-strand cDNA for TCR alpha and beta chains. To control for contamination, every cDNA library carried two barcodes: a SMART-Mk sample barcode plus Illumina barcodes. TruSeq adapter sequences along with Illumina sample barcodes were introduced in two successive PCR steps. TCR alpha and beta cDNA libraries were sequenced on the Illumina HiSeq platform with custom primers. For the original study's pipeline: MiGEC processed the raw reads to extract unique molecular identifiers, while MiXCR was used to determine the CDR3 positions. Recombination models were inferred per individual with the repgenHMM and IGoR tools using an EM algorithm. Shared clonotype analysis was performed with the tcR package in R, normalizing sharing by the product of cloneset sizes. Out-of-frame nonproductive sequences were analyzed to study raw recombination free of thymic and clonal selection effects. Starting from the raw public reads, TCRdb applied fastp trimming at Q25, assembled clones with MiXCR and retained in-frame beta chains. Rows with a matching CDR3 protein are joined into one entry that keeps the most common DNA and genes. These V and J calls are TCRdb output, not the study's own analysis. This sample comprises 450,000 to 650,000 distinct CDR3 sequences, 9.6% of them detected only once. The ten largest clonotypes hold more than 2.5% of the sample.

This clonotype was found many times. Its antigen is still unknown. It has no much larger one-base neighbor in the sample; base qualities were not kept. This same sample was also part of a study on yellow fever vaccine responses in identical twins. According to the second study: The T cell response to vaccination in identical twins was reported by the authors to appear partly convergent and partly personalized. In the study, vaccine-responding T cell clones were precisely tracked in identical twins.

The specimen sequenced was PBMCs. The receptor chain draws on TRBV29-1 and TRBJ2-7, with an unclear D gene assignment. This sequence originates from a woman under 30 in good health. Here the CDR3 is given as CSATLVNEQYF. Here is the DNA: TGCAGCGCCACTTTGGTCAACGAGCAGTACTTC.